A selection of T cell receptor beta chains follows, all from one sample in a study of spatial heterogeneity in lung cancer. TCRdb redid the calling of the 5' RACE reads with MiXCR, one entry per CDR3 protein. This table holds around 21,000 distinct CDR3 sequences, approximately 2.5% found once. Sequencing was performed on lung tumor tissue, taken at surgery. Receptors were obtained from a male donor with early-stage non-small cell lung cancer. The conserved cysteine and the conserved F or W are not part of the CDR3 here. Each record gives: V gene, J gene, CDR3 protein.

v_call: TRBV7-9
j_call: TRBJ1-6
cdr3_aa: ASTYSPLH

v_call: TRBV7-9
j_call: TRBJ2-5
cdr3_aa: ASSLRLGANQETQY

v_call: TRBV9
j_call: TRBJ2-2
cdr3_aa: ASSVSGELF

v_call: TRBV12-3/TRBV12-4
j_call: TRBJ2-1
cdr3_aa: ASSPAGVLSYNEQF

v_call: TRBV2
j_call: TRBJ1-6
cdr3_aa: ASTQGDYSPLH

v_call: TRBV6-1
j_call: TRBJ2-3
cdr3_aa: ASSGWEGPADTQY

v_call: TRBV4-1
j_call: TRBJ2-2
cdr3_aa: ASSQARTSHDTGELF

v_call: TRBV6-1
j_call: TRBJ2-1
cdr3_aa: ASSEAPGGVFYNEQF

v_call: TRBV24-1
j_call: TRBJ2-1
cdr3_aa: ATSGQTSYNGQF

v_call: TRBV27
j_call: TRBJ1-2
cdr3_aa: ASKPRWGNYGYT

v_call: TRBV20-1
j_call: TRBJ1-1
cdr3_aa: SANRGQGTEAF

v_call: TRBV6-5
j_call: TRBJ1-2
cdr3_aa: ASRADLRYT